A single sample is the source of the 21 T cell receptor beta chains below, sequenced in a study of blood T cell repertoires in COVID-19. TCRdb's copy holds only in-frame clones and misses some; the assay was immunoSEQ multiplex PCR. The sample contains 350,000 to 450,000 clones, around 87% of which appear only once. Sequencing was performed on PBMCs or T cells enriched from blood (not recorded which). Receptors originate from a man aged 40-49 years in a cohort exposed to, infected with or recovered from COVID-19 (not recorded which).

This sequence joins TRBV7-2 and TRBJ2-1; TRBD2 matches 8 bases. Germline V CDR1 and CDR2: SGHTA, FQGNSA. The ends lost 5 bases at V and 5 bases at J; junction bases unmatched: 8. CDR3 length: 15 residues. For the CDR3, the DNA is TGTGCCAGCAGCCCCTCAGCGGGAGATAACAATGAGCAGTTCTTC. Translated: CASSPSAGDNNEQFF.

For this clone: Other DNA variants within this sample encode the same CDR3. V usage is TRBV18 and J usage is TRBJ1-1; no reliable D call. CDR1 and CDR2 from the germline V gene are KGHSH and LQKENI. Trimming pared 0 bases from V and 1 base from J, leaving 6 bases between. CDR3 length equals 14 residues. CDR3 sequence: CASSPPRGNTEAFF. The CDR3 region has the DNA TGTGCCAGCTCACCACCGAGAGGGAACACTGAAGCTTTCTTT.

The gene calls are TRBV12-3 or TRBV12-4 and TRBJ1-1, with 8 bases lining up with TRBD1. Trimming at V came to 6 bases and at J to 8 bases, leaving 8 bases not matched to a gene. The length of the CDR3 is 13 residues. CDR3 bases: TGTGCCAGCAGACCGACAGGGGCCGAAGAAGCTTTCTTT. Protein: CASRPTGAEEAFF.

In its sample, this clone was seen once. V gene TRBV28 combines with J gene TRBJ1-5; TRBD1 aligns across 9 bases. The CDR3 consists of 17 residues. V was pared by 6 bases and J by 0 bases, with 9 bases of the junction left unmatched. Germline assignment: CDR1 MDHEN and CDR2 SYDVKM. The CDR3 coding sequence is TGTGCCAGCAGAGGACAGGGGCCGCAATATAGCAATCAGCCCCAGCATTTT. Translated, it gives CASRGQGPQYSNQPQHF.

The chain employs TRBV6-5 and TRBJ1-2; D is uncertain. In germline, CDR1 is MNHEY, CDR2 SVGAGI. The V end was cut by 6 bases, the J end by 2 bases, with 7 bases between. The CDR3 has 12 amino acids. CDR3 loop: CASRQQNYGYTF. DNA of the CDR3: TGTGCCAGCAGACAGCAAAACTATGGCTACACCTTC.

The chain joins TRBV5-1 to TRBJ2-2; 7 nucleotides agree with TRBD2. V gave up 4 bases and J gave up 7 bases; unmatched junction bases: 13. There are 16 residues in the CDR3. Germline lookup yields CDR1 SGHRS and CDR2 YFSETQ. The CDR3 DNA is TGCGCCAGCAGCCCCATCCTCGGACTAGTTGACGGGGAGCTGTTTTTT. This translates into CASSPILGLVDGELFF. Drawing the rest from reference TRBV5-1 and TRBJ2-2, the complete variable domain is KAGVTQTPRYLIKTRGQQVTLSCSPISGHRSVSWYQQTPGQGLQFLFEYFSETQRNKGNFPGRFSGRQFSNSRSEMNVSTLELGDSALYLCASSPILGLVDGELFFGEGSRLTVL.

The gene calls are TRBV5-1 and TRBJ1-3, with 7 bases aligning to TRBD1. After removal of 2 bases from V and 8 bases from J, the junction contained 4 bases not matched to a gene. The CDR3 has 13 residues. Germline CDR1 and CDR2: SGHRS and YFSETQ. The CDR3 region has the DNA TGCGCCAGCAGCTTCAGGGGGGTAGACACCATATATTTT. Amino acid sequence: CASSFRGVDTIYF.

The chain joins TRBV6-5 to TRBJ2-7, with 9 bases that match TRBD1. This CDR3 has 13 amino acids. From germline, CDR1 is MNHEY and CDR2 SVGAGI. With V trimmed by 6 bases and J by 4 bases, 4 bases remained unmatched. The CDR3 sequence: CASRGQGIYEQYF. In DNA, the CDR3 is TGTGCCAGCAGAGGACAGGGGATATACGAGCAGTACTTC.

The chain uses TRBV5-1 and TRBJ2-1; TRBD2 aligns across 14 bases. J gave up 7 bases and V 4 bases, and 7 bases lay outside the gene matches. The V gene's germline CDR1 is SGHRS and CDR2 YFSETQ. This CDR3 contains 16 residues. The CDR3 loop is CASSVQGTSGSNEQFF. CDR3 bases: TGCGCCAGCAGCGTCCAGGGGACTAGCGGGAGTAATGAGCAGTTCTTC.

This sequence joins TRBV5-5 and TRBJ1-2, with D possibly being TRBD1 (5 bases). The CDR3 length is 13 residues. Germline V lookup: CDR1 SGHKS, CDR2 YYEKEE (reference sequence). The germline V and J ends were trimmed by 0 bases and 4 bases, with 7 bases remaining between them. CDR3 amino acids: CASSLAGLYGYTF. The CDR3 DNA reads as TGTGCCAGCAGCTTGGCAGGGCTCTATGGCTACACCTTC.

The J gene is TRBJ1-5, the V gene TRBV5-6, with D unresolved. Germline values: CDR1 SGHDT, CDR2 YYEEEE. The CDR3 runs to 16 residues. V dropped 1 base and J dropped 0 bases, with 11 bases sitting between them. The CDR3 DNA follows: TGTGCCAGCAGCTTGAGGCAGACTCATAGCAATCAGCCCCAGCATTTT. Protein product: CASSLRQTHSNQPQHF.

The rearrangement links TRBV19 to TRBJ2-1; 16 bases agree with TRBD2. Germline V CDR1 and CDR2: LNHDA, SQIVND (reference sequence). The CDR3 length is 17 residues. V was pared by 4 bases and J by 8 bases, with 8 bases of the junction left unmatched. CDR3 in amino acids: CASSTGTSGREFDEQFF. The CDR3 DNA reads TGTGCCAGTAGTACCGGGACTAGCGGGAGGGAATTCGATGAGCAGTTCTTC.

The table lists this clone with a count of one. The chain is built from TRBV27 and TRBJ2-5, with a possible D match to TRBD1 (6 bases). Germline CDR1 is MNHEY and CDR2 is SMNVEV (reference sequence). V was pared by 3 bases and J by 1 base, with 12 bases between. This CDR3 is 15 amino acids long. Written as DNA, the CDR3 is TGTGCCAGCAGTTTTCAGGGGAAGGGCCAAGAGACCCAGTACTTC. Its protein product is CASSFQGKGQETQYF.

The J gene is TRBJ2-1, the V gene TRBV6-5; D perhaps matches TRBD1 (6 bases). Germline V gives CDR1 MNHEY, CDR2 SVGAGI. The CDR3 contains 12 residues. Trimming removed 6 bases at V and 9 bases at J, with 12 bases between. The DNA for the CDR3 is TGTGCCAGCAGAAGACAGGATTCTGAGCAGTTCTTC. It codes for CASRRQDSEQFF.

The chain joins TRBV6-5 to TRBJ2-5, with D perhaps TRBD2 (7 bases). The CDR3 consists of 14 residues. The V gene lost 6 bases and the J gene lost 5 bases, with 16 bases spanning the gap. Per the germline V gene, CDR1 is MNHEY and CDR2 is SVGAGI. CDR3 region: CASRTGFGGETQYF. The CDR3 bases are TGTGCCAGCAGAACAGGGTTCGGGGGGGAGACCCAGTACTTC.

This rearrangement joins TRBV5-1 to TRBJ1-1, with D perhaps matching TRBD1 (6 bases). The CDR3 runs to 13 residues. With 0 bases removed from V and 7 bases from J, the gap between germline ends came to 10 bases. From germline, CDR1 is SGHRS and CDR2 YFSETQ. The CDR3 protein is CASSLDRVGEAFF. CDR3 coding DNA: TGCGCCAGCAGCTTGGACAGGGTTGGTGAAGCTTTCTTT.

The chain links TRBV25-1 to TRBJ2-3, with 8 nucleotides matching TRBD2. The CDR3 has 15 residues. Per the germline V gene, CDR1 is MGHDK and CDR2 is SYGVNS. The V segment lost 5 bases and the J segment 1 base; nucleotides outside the gene matches: 5. This CDR3 is CASSSTSGRTDTQYF. Written as DNA, the CDR3 is TGTGCCAGCAGTTCTACTAGCGGCCGCACAGATACGCAGTATTTT.

The chain links TRBV29-1 to TRBJ2-3; D unclear. The CDR3 covers 12 residues. CDR1 is SQVTM, CDR2 ANQGSEA, per germline. The ends were cut back, 1 base at V and 6 bases at J, with 8 bases in the middle. The CDR3 loop is CSVEGQSDTQYF. In DNA, the CDR3 is TGCAGCGTTGAAGGGCAGTCCGATACGCAGTATTTT.

About this clone: Other DNA sequences within the sample encode an identical CDR3. The V gene is TRBV7-9, the J gene TRBJ1-4, with 8 bases lining up with TRBD1. V dropped 5 bases and J dropped 5; count of bases not matched to a gene: 7. Germline-derived CDR1 and CDR2 are SEHNR and FQNEAQ (reference sequence). The CDR3 spans 15 residues. The CDR3 protein is CASSPGQGPNEKLFF. CDR3 coding DNA: TGTGCCAGCAGCCCCGGACAGGGACCCAATGAAAAACTGTTTTTT.

This chain connects TRBV11-2 to TRBJ2-3, with no clear D. Looked up from germline, CDR1 is SGHAT and CDR2 is FQNNGV. Trimming took 3 bases from V and 1 from J, leaving 11 bases between them. The CDR3 runs to 15 residues. CDR3 amino acids: CASSFAEQGTDTQYF. The CDR3 DNA reads as TGTGCCAGCAGCTTTGCAGAGCAGGGCACAGATACGCAGTATTTT. The full variable domain, its missing parts supplied by reference TRBV11-2 and TRBJ2-3, is EAGVAQSPRYKIIEKRQSVAFWCNPISGHATLYWYQQILGQGPKLLIQFQNNGVVDDSQLPKDRFSAERLKGVDSTLKIQPAKLEDSAVYLCASSFAEQGTDTQYFGPGTRLTVL.

The chain couples TRBV7-9 to TRBJ1-2, with D unclear. V lost 2 bases, J lost 0 bases, and 7 bases lay in between. CDR1 is SEHNR and CDR2 is FQNEAQ in the germline V gene (reference sequence). The CDR3 totals 14 residues. The CDR3 is CASSLLGANYGYTF. For the CDR3, the DNA is TGTGCCAGCAGCTTACTCGGAGCTAACTATGGCTACACCTTC.